The 17 T cell receptor beta chains listed next were all sequenced from one sample in a study of shared clonotypes between healthy human individuals. The assay was immunoSEQ multiplex PCR, and TCRdb's table has in-frame clones only and misses some. The sample holds 950,000 to 1,200,000 clones, approximately 80% seen once. Sample: memory CD4+ T cells from PBMCs. Documented subset: CD45RA-negative fraction. All receptors derive from a man aged 18 to 30 in good health. Some clones in this sample may be carry-over from other donors' samples.

The J gene is TRBJ2-3, the V gene TRBV5-1; the match to TRBD2 covers 9 bases. Losses at the gene ends were 0 bases for V and 2 bases for J; bases not matched to a gene: 4. Germline V gene sequence: CDR1 SGHRS, CDR2 YFSETQ. The CDR3 has 16 amino acids. The CDR3 sequence: CASSLGGRAYTDTQYF. The CDR3 DNA reads as TGCGCCAGCAGCTTGGGCGGGAGGGCCTACACAGATACGCAGTATTTT.

The chain is built from TRBV5-4 and TRBJ2-5, with D perhaps matching TRBD1 (6 bases). The CDR3 runs 14 residues. In germline, CDR1 is SGHNT, CDR2 YYREEE (reference sequence). Trimming removed 4 bases at V and 3 bases at J, with 13 bases between. CDR3 nucleotide sequence: TGTGCCAGCAGCCCACAGGGACGGGAAGAGACCCAGTACTTC. Its protein is CASSPQGREETQYF.

This sequence joins TRBV7-2 and TRBJ2-6; D not certain. In germline, CDR1 is SGHTA, CDR2 FQGNSA. Trimming took 2 bases from V and 2 from J, leaving 7 bases between them. CDR3 length: 15 residues. CDR3 in amino acids: CASSLQLTGANVLTF. In nucleotides, the CDR3 is TGTGCCAGCAGCTTACAACTGACTGGGGCCAACGTCCTGACTTTC. Drawing the rest from reference TRBV7-2 and TRBJ2-6, the complete variable domain is GAGVSQSPSNKVTEKGKDVELRCDPISGHTALYWYRQSLGQGLEFLIYFQGNSAPDKSGLPSDRFSAERTGGSVSTLTIQRTQQEDSAVYLCASSLQLTGANVLTFGAGSRLTVL.

This clone was seen a handful of times. The J gene is TRBJ1-2, the V gene TRBV28; D possibly corresponds to TRBD1 (6 bases). CDR3 length: 16 residues. Trimming took 2 bases from V and 1 from J, leaving 14 bases between them. CDR1 and CDR2 from the germline V gene are MDHEN and SYDVKM. The CDR3 reads CASSLGRQVHNYGYTF. CDR3 DNA sequence: TGTGCCAGCAGTTTAGGGAGACAGGTGCATAACTATGGCTACACCTTC.

This chain links TRBV5-1 with TRBJ1-1; D may be TRBD1 (5 bases). This CDR3 contains 16 residues. V lost 2 bases to trimming and J lost 2 bases, with 16 bases between them. The germline V gene encodes CDR1 SGHRS and CDR2 YFSETQ. CDR3 nucleotide sequence: TGCGCCAGCAGCTTCGATTTTACCCGGGGCAACACTGAAGCTTTCTTT. It translates to CASSFDFTRGNTEAFF.

The chain recombines TRBV14 with TRBJ2-5, with D possibly called TRBD1 or TRBD2 (5 bases each). Germline V lookup: CDR1 SGHDN, CDR2 FVKESK. The CDR3 runs to 15 residues. Trimming pared 1 base from V and 1 base from J, leaving 10 bases between. The CDR3 nucleotides are TGTGCCAGCAGCCAAGCAAGGGACGGCCAAGAGACCCAGTACTTC. It encodes CASSQARDGQETQYF.

The rearrangement links TRBV10-1 to TRBJ2-5, with TRBD2 identical over 11 bases. Germline assignment: CDR1 WNHNN and CDR2 SYGVQD (reference sequence). V lost 3 bases and J lost 6; bases outside the gene matches: 6. The CDR3 has 15 amino acids. The CDR3, as DNA: TGCGCCAGCAGTGATAGCGGGGGGGACAAGAAGACCCAGTACTTC. It codes for CASSDSGGDKKTQYF.

The chain has TRBV9 and TRBJ2-7; 9 bases agree with TRBD1. With 4 bases clipped from V and 3 bases from J, the junction kept 20 bases outside the gene matches. CDR1 SGDLS and CDR2 YYNGEE come from the germline V gene. The CDR3 loop spans 19 amino acids. The chain's CDR3 is CASSPRTGATTGVLYEQYF. The DNA of the CDR3 is TGTGCCAGCAGCCCTCGGACAGGGGCTACCACTGGGGTACTCTACGAGCAGTACTTC.

The chain uses TRBV28 and TRBJ1-4; D is undetermined. This CDR3 is 17 amino acids long. Trimming left V 6 bases short and J 13 bases short, with 30 bases between. CDR1 is MDHEN, CDR2 SYDVKM, per germline. As DNA, the CDR3 is TGTGCCAGCAGCCCACCACGGCCCAACTGGGAGACCTCCTCACTGTTTTTT. It is translated as CASSPPRPNWETSSLFF.

This chain connects TRBV5-4 to TRBJ2-7; tentatively, D is TRBD1 (6 bases). The CDR3 contains 13 residues. The V gene's germline CDR1 is SGHNT and CDR2 YYREEE (reference sequence). V lost 2 bases, J lost 3 bases, and 9 bases lay in between. The CDR3 coding sequence is TGTGCCAGCAGCTTACAGGGTAACTACGAGCAGTACTTC. The encoded protein is CASSLQGNYEQYF. The full variable domain, rest sourced from reference TRBV5-4 and TRBJ2-7, is ETGVTQSPTHLIKTRGQQVTLRCSSQSGHNTVSWYQQALGQGPQFIFQYYREEENGRGNFPPRFSGLQFPNYSSELNVNALELDDSALYLCASSLQGNYEQYFGPGTRLTVT.

The J gene is TRBJ1-4, the V gene TRBV4-1; D call uncertain. The CDR3 has 16 amino acids. Germline assignment: CDR1 MGHRA and CDR2 YSYEKL. Trimming shortened V by 3 bases and J by 0 bases, and 11 bases separated the two germline ends. The CDR3 protein is CASSHVGQATNEKLFF. In DNA form, the CDR3 reads TGCGCCAGCAGCCATGTGGGCCAGGCAACTAATGAAAAACTGTTTTTT.

The rearrangement joins TRBV28 to TRBJ1-2, with a weak D call TRBD1 (5 bases). The V and J ends lost 6 bases and 7 bases respectively, with 18 bases between them. Germline CDR1 reads MDHEN; CDR2 reads SYDVKM. The CDR3 has 14 residues. In DNA form, the CDR3 reads TGTGCCAGCAGCACGGGGGGGAAAGGAAGTGGCTACACCTTC. This encodes CASSTGGKGSGYTF.

V usage is TRBV25-1 and J usage is TRBJ1-2; a possible D gene is TRBD1 (6 bases). The CDR3 is 13 amino acids. Germline V gives CDR1 MGHDK, CDR2 SYGVNS. V was cut by 7 bases and J by 4 bases, with 13 bases left in between. CDR3 sequence (DNA): TGTGCCAGCACCAGGGGCTGGGGCTATGGCTACACCTTC. This encodes CASTRGWGYGYTF.

This clone was found once. Other DNA sequences from this sample encode an identical CDR3 as well. The rearrangement uses TRBV7-2 and TRBJ2-7, with a weak D call TRBD2 (5 bases). Germline assignment: CDR1 SGHTA and CDR2 FQGNSA. Trimming pared 1 base from V and 7 bases from J, leaving 14 bases between. This CDR3 is 14 amino acids long. The CDR3 DNA sequence: TGTGCCAGCAGCTTAGGGCGCGGGCGGCGGGAGCAGTACTTC. It encodes CASSLGRGRREQYF.

The rearrangement links TRBV27 to TRBJ2-4; D is unresolved. CDR1 and CDR2 from the germline V gene are MNHEY and SMNVEV (reference sequence). There are 17 residues in the CDR3. Trimming removed 0 bases at V and 0 bases at J, with 12 bases between. The CDR3: CASSLSRRTLAKNIQYF. CDR3 sequence (DNA): TGTGCCAGCAGTTTATCGCGACGGACCCTAGCCAAAAACATTCAGTACTTC.

This clone was found a few times. The rearrangement joins TRBV19 to TRBJ1-1; D is possibly TRBD1 (5 bases). Germline V CDR1 and CDR2: LNHDA, SQIVND (reference sequence). CDR3 length equals 13 residues. Trimming stripped 3 bases from V and 11 bases from J, with 16 bases between. CDR3 sequence (DNA): TGTGCCAGTAGTATGAGAGGGGCCGATCTGGCTTTCTTT. Translation: CASSMRGADLAFF.

A remark on this clone: Other nucleotide sequences in the sample specify the same CDR3. This sequence joins TRBV5-1 and TRBJ1-4; TRBD1 is a possible D gene (6 bases). This CDR3 is 13 amino acids long. CDR1 and CDR2 from the germline V gene are SGHRS and YFSETQ. The V end lost 0 bases, the J end lost 8 bases, and 8 bases lay between the germline ends. CDR3: CASSLGQGEKLFF. The DNA of the CDR3 is TGCGCCAGCAGCTTGGGGCAGGGGGAAAAACTGTTTTTT. Full variable domain (remainder filled in from reference TRBV5-1 and TRBJ1-4): KAGVTQTPRYLIKTRGQQVTLSCSPISGHRSVSWYQQTPGQGLQFLFEYFSETQRNKGNFPGRFSGRQFSNSRSEMNVSTLELGDSALYLCASSLGQGEKLFFGSGTQLSVL.